This T cell receptor beta chain was observed in a study of glioma-infiltrating T cells after dendritic cell vaccination. About the research overall: Samples are from glioblastoma patients in Phase I and II dendritic cell vaccine trials.

Germline CDR1 and CDR2: LGHNT and FRNRAP. The V end lost 6 bases, the J end lost 1 base, and 18 bases lay between the germline ends. The CDR3 has 16 residues. Libraries were prepared by immunoSEQ multiplex PCR; TCRdb keeps only in-frame clonotypes and omits some of them. Counted here are tens of thousands of clones, 80% to 85% occurring once; the ten biggest clones make up less than 7.5%. This sample's time point: after dendritic cell vaccination, including at tumor progression/relapse. J is TRBJ1-1 and V is TRBV12-5; D remains unclear. The source is a human donor with glioblastoma. The input for sequencing was blood, taken after dendritic cell vaccination. CDR3 residues: CASGPTPGFGNTEAFF. DNA of the CDR3: TGTGCTAGTGGACCTACCCCGGGGTTTGGGAACACTGAAGCTTTCTTT.